This TCR beta chain was sequenced in a study of T cells after posttransplantation cyclophosphamide. Study results and caveats: Recipient CMV seropositivity and CMV reactivation strongly tracked TRB clonality. Skin or GI-infiltrating T cells shared few TRB sequences with blood.

Notes on this clone: The antigen remains unidentified.

Treatment was busulfan-fludarabine conditioning, a marrow graft, and cyclophosphamide on days +3 and +4. The CDR3 sequence is 16 residues long. Germline values: CDR1 SGHRS, CDR2 YFSETQ. V trimming: 4 bases; J trimming: 7 bases; junction bases outside the gene matches: 10. TCRdb's copy holds only in-frame clones and misses some; the assay was immunoSEQ multiplex PCR. Altogether roughly 11,000 clones are present, under 95% being singletons, with the ten largest covering approximately 3.9%. The receptor was isolated from a female patient aged 25-40 years who received an allogeneic stem cell transplant from an unrelated donor, was CMV-positive, and had no GVHD. These T cells may partly come from the graft donor. This chain connects TRBV5-1 to TRBJ1-6, with TRBD1 matching over 8 bases. This material consisted of PBMCs, taken after allogeneic stem cell transplant with posttransplant cyclophosphamide. CDR3 sequence: CASSRGQANPNSPLHF. CDR3 bases: TGCGCCAGCAGCCGGGGACAGGCTAACCCCAATTCACCCCTCCACTTT.